The T cell receptor (beta chain) under discussion was sequenced for a study of breast tumors, draining lymph nodes, adjacent tissues. Germline V gives CDR1 MGHDK, CDR2 SYGVNS. V lost 5 bases and J lost 8; bases outside the gene matches: 9. The length of the CDR3 is 15 residues. Breast cancer patients provided tissue from their axillary draining lymph nodes. TCRdb re-derived calls from the multiplex PCR reads in MiXCR, one entry per CDR3 protein. The repertoire consists of over 130,000 distinct CDR3 sequences, with around a third occurring once and the leading ten covering 2.3%. The sequencing input was axillary lymph node tissue. This chain joins TRBV25-1 and TRBJ1-6; 7 nucleotides match TRBD1. The source is a female donor with breast cancer. Some clones in this sample may be carry-over from other donors' samples. This chain's CDR3 is CASSLSDRRYSPLHF. CDR3 bases: TGTGCCAGCAGTCTCTCGGACAGGAGGTATTCACCCCTCCACTTT. Full variable domain (missing parts from reference TRBV25-1 and TRBJ1-6): EADIYQTPRYLVIGTGKKITLECSQTMGHDKMYWYQQDPGMELHLIHYSYGVNSTEKGDLSSESTVSRIRTEHFPLTLESARPSHTSQYLCASSLSDRRYSPLHFGNGTRLTVT.